This paragraph reports one TCR beta chain. Its antigen is currently unknown. It was across several immunoSEQ plates that each subset's genomic DNA was evenly split. The method was immunoSEQ multiplex PCR; TCRdb's version includes in-frame clones alone and lacks a portion of them. Of about 2 million clones detected, over 85% appear once; the ten largest clones hold around 1.1%. CDR3 length equals 15 residues. V was pared by 0 bases and J by 4 bases, with 13 bases between. Germline CDR1 SGHAT, CDR2 FQNNGV. CD8 cells classed as naive were CD45RO-negative and positively selected for CCR7, excluding terminally differentiated effector memory CD45RA+ cells. This entry belongs to a study of shared clonotypes between healthy human individuals. Study findings and constraints: Across subsets, estimated richness was generally greater for naive than for memory populations.

This rearrangement joins TRBV11-2 to TRBJ2-7; weak D call: TRBD2 (6 bases). The sample consisted of naive CD8+ T cells sorted from blood. The TCR comes from a man aged 18 to 29 in good health. For the CDR3, the DNA is TGTGCCAGCAGCTTAGATCCGGGAGTGGAGTACGAGCAGTACTTC. It translates to CASSLDPGVEYEQYF.